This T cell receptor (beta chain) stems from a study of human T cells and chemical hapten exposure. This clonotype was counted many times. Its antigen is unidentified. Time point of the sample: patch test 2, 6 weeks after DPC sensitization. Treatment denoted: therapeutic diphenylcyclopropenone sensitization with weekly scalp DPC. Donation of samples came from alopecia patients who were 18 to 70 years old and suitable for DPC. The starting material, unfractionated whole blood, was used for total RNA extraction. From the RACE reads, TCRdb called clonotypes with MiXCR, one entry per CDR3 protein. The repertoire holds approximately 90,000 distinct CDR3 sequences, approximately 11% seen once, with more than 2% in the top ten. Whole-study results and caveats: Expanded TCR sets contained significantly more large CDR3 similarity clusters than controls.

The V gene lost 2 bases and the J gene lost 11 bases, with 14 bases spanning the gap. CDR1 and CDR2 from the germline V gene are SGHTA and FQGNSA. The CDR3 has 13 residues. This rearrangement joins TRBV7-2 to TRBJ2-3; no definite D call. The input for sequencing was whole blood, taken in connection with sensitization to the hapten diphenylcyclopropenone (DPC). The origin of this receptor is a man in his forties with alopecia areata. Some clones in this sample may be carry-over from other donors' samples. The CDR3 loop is CASSLTHGQRQYF. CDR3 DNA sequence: TGTGCCAGCAGCTTAACTCACGGTCAAAGGCAGTATTTT.